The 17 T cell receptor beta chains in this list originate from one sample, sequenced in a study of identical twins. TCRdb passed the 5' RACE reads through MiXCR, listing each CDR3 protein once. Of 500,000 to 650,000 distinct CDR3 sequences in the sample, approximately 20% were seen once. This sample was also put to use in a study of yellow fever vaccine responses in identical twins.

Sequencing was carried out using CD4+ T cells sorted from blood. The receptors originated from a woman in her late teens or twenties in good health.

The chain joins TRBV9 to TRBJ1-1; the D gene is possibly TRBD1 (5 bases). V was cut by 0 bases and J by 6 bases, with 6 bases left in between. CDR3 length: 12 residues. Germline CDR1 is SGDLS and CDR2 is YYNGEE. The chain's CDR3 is CASSVAGAEAFF. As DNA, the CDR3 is TGTGCCAGCAGCGTAGCGGGGGCTGAAGCTTTCTTT. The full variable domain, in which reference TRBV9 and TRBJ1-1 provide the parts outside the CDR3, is DSGVTQTPKHLITATGQRVTLRCSPRSGDLSVYWYQQSLDQGLQFLIQYYNGEERAKGNILERFSAQQFPDLHSELNLSSLELGDSALYFCASSVAGAEAFFGQGTRLTVV.

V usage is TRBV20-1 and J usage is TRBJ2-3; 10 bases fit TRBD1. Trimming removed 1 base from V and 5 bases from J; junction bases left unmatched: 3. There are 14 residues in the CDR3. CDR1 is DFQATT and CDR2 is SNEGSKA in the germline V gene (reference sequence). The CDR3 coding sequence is TGCAGTGCTAGAGCAGGGACAGGGGTAGATACGCAGTATTTT. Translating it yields CSARAGTGVDTQYF.

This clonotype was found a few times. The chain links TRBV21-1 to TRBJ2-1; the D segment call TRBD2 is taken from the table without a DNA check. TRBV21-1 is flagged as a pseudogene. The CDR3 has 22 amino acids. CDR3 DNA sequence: TGTGCCAGCAGCAAAATCGGTCATATGGGACTAGCGGGAGTCAGCTCCTACAATGAGCAGTTCTTC. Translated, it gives CASSKIGHMGLAGVSSYNEQFF.

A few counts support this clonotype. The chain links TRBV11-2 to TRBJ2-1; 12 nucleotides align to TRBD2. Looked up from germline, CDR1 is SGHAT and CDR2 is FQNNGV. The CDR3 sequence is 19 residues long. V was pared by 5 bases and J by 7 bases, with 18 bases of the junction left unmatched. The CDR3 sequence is CASSPKNNFLAGGQNEQFF. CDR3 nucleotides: TGTGCCAGCAGCCCTAAGAACAACTTCCTAGCGGGAGGGCAGAATGAGCAGTTCTTC.

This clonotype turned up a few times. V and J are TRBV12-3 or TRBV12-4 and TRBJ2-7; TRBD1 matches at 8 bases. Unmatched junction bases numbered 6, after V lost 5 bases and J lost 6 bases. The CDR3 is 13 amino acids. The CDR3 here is CASSPVRGPEQYF. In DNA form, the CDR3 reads TGTGCCAGCAGTCCCGTCAGGGGGCCCGAGCAGTACTTC.

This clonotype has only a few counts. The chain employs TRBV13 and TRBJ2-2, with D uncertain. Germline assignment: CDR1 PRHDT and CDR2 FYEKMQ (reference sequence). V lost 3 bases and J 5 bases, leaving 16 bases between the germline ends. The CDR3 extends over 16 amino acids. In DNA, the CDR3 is TGTGCCAGCAGCTTTCCCCGGGCACAAGTAACCGGGGAGCTGTTTTTT. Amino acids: CASSFPRAQVTGELFF.

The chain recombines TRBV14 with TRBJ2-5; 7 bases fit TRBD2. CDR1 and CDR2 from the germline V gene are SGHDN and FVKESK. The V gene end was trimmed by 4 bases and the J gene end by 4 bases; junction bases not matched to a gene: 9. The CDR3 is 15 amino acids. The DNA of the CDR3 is TGTGCCAGCAGCCGGATAGCGGGCCGGGGAGAGACCCAGTACTTC. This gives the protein CASSRIAGRGETQYF.

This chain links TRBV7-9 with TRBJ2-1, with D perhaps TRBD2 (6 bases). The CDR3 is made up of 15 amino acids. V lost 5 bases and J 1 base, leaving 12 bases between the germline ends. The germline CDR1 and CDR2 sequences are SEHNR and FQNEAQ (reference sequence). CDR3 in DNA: TGTGCCAGCAGCCCCCGGGGGTGGTCCTACAATGAGCAGTTCTTC. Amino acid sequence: CASSPRGWSYNEQFF. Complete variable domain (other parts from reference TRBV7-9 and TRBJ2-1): DTGVSQNPRHKITKRGQNVTFRCDPISEHNRLYWYRQTLGQGPEFLTYFQNEAQLEKSRLLSDRFSAERPKGSFSTLEIQRTEQGDSAMYLCASSPRGWSYNEQFFGPGTRLTVL.

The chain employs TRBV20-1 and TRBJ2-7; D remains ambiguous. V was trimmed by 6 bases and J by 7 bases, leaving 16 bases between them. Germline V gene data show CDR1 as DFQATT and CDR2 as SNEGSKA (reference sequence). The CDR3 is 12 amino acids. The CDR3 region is CSAARSPGEQYF. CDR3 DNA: TGCAGTGCCGCCCGGTCCCCCGGAGAGCAGTACTTC.

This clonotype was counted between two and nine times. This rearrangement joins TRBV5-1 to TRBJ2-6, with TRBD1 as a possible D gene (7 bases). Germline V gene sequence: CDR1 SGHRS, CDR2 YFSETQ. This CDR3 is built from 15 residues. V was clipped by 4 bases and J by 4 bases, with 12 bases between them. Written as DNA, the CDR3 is TGCGCCAGCAGCGCCCCAGGGGGGGGGGCCAACGTCCTGACTTTC. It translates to CASSAPGGGANVLTF.

As DNA, the CDR3 is TGTGCCAGCAGTTTATCACAGGGCGCGGGAAAGACCGGGGAGCTGTTTTTT. It is translated as CASSLSQGAGKTGELFF. The rearrangement uses TRBV28 and TRBJ2-2; D tentatively reads TRBD1 or TRBD2 (6 bases each). Germline V gene lookup returns CDR1 MDHEN and CDR2 SYDVKM. This CDR3 has 17 amino acids. Trimming removed 1 base from V and 5 bases from J, with 17 bases in between. The variable domain in full, with the rest retrieved from reference TRBV28 and TRBJ2-2, is DVKVTQSSRYLVKRTGEKVFLECVQDMDHENMFWYRQDPGLGLRLIYFSYDVKMKEKGDIPEGYSVSREKKERFSLILESASTNQTSMYLCASSLSQGAGKTGELFFGEGSRLTVL.

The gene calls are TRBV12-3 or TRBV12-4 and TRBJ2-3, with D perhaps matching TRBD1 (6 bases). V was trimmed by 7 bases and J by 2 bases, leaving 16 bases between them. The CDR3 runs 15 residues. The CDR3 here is CASTSGDLFTDTQYF. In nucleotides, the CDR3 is TGTGCCAGCACTTCAGGGGATCTGTTCACAGATACGCAGTATTTT.

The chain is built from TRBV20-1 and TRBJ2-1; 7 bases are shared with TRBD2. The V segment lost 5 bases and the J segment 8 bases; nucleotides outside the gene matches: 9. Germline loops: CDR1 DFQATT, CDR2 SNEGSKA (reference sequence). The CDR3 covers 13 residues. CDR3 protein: CSAWGGSLDEQFF. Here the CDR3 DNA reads TGCAGTGCTTGGGGGGGGAGTTTGGATGAGCAGTTCTTC.

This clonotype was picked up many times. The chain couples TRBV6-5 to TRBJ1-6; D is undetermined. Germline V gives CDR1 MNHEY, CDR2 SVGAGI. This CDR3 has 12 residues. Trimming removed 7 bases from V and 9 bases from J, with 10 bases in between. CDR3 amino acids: CASTSLGSPLHF. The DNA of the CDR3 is TGTGCCAGCACCTCTTTGGGTTCACCCCTCCACTTT.

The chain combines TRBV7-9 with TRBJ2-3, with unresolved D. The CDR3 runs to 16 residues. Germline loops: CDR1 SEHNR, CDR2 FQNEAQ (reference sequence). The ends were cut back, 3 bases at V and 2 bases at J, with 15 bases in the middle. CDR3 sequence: CASSLLSGGSTDTQYF. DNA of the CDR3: TGTGCCAGCAGCTTGCTATCCGGCGGATCCACAGATACGCAGTATTTT.

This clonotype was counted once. CDR3 nucleotide sequence: TGTGCCAGCAGTGAATGGACAGGGGGTGATTCACCCCTCCACTTT. It encodes CASSEWTGGDSPLHF. The J gene is TRBJ1-6, the V gene TRBV12-3 or TRBV12-4, with 10 positions matching TRBD1. V dropped 5 bases and J dropped 8; count of bases not matched to a gene: 6. The CDR3 loop spans 15 amino acids.

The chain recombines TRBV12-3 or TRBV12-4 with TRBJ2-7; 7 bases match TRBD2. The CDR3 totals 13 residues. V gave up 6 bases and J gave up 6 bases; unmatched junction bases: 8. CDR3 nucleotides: TGTGCCAGCAGGCCGCGGGACTACTTCGAGCAGTACTTC. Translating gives CASRPRDYFEQYF.